The sequence of this TCR beta chain was determined in a study of shared clonotypes between healthy human individuals. Study-level background: Donor ages ranged 18 to 49 years: a couple of women, a few men.

V lost 0 bases to trimming and J lost 5 bases, with 2 bases between them. Germline-derived CDR1 and CDR2 are SGHRS and YFSETQ. The CDR3 has 11 amino acids. This clone has more than one count but fewer than ten. Other nucleotide sequences in the sample specify the same CDR3. Some clones are missing from TCRdb's copy, which holds only in-frame ones; the method was immunoSEQ multiplex PCR. The sample records fewer than 600,000 clones, around 80% being singletons. The chain joins TRBV5-1 to TRBJ2-5; D uncertain. The TCR was taken from a woman aged 40 to 50 in good health. Some clones in this sample may be carry-over from other donors' samples. Sequenced material: PBMCs. CDR3 protein: CASSLVETQYF. In DNA form, the CDR3 reads TGCGCCAGCAGCTTGGTGGAGACCCAGTACTTC. The entire variable domain, with the rest obtained from reference TRBV5-1 and TRBJ2-5, is as follows: KAGVTQTPRYLIKTRGQQVTLSCSPISGHRSVSWYQQTPGQGLQFLFEYFSETQRNKGNFPGRFSGRQFSNSRSEMNVSTLELGDSALYLCASSLVETQYFGPGTRLLVL.